A single sample is the source of the 9 T cell receptor beta chains below, sequenced in a study of CD8 T cells in ankylosing spondylitis. Notes on the study in general: A TCR beta motif made of 7 to 9 highly homologous variants seemed typical of ankylosing spondylitis blood.

Their antigen targets remain unknown. TCRdb re-called the 5' RACE reads with MiXCR, one entry per CDR3 protein. Of roughly 440,000 distinct CDR3 sequences in the sample, roughly a sixth were seen once. The source material was blood, either unsorted or a sorted T cell fraction (not recorded which). The receptors here all came from a male donor with ankylosing spondylitis.

The gene calls are TRBV12-5 and TRBJ2-3, with a weak D call TRBD1 (6 bases). Germline CDR1 LGHNT, CDR2 FRNRAP. V lost 4 bases to trimming and J lost 2 bases, with 13 bases between them. CDR3 length: 15 residues. CDR3 nucleotide sequence: TGTGCTAGTGGTTCAGGGGTTTCCCTCACAGATACGCAGTATTTT. Its protein product is CASGSGVSLTDTQYF.

The rearrangement uses TRBV28 and TRBJ2-1, with TRBD2 matching over 9 bases. V was pared by 6 bases and J by 15 bases, with 15 bases of the junction left unmatched. Germline V CDR1 and CDR2: MDHEN, SYDVKM. This CDR3 region has 14 residues. The CDR3 region has the DNA TGTGCCAGCAGGACTGGACTAGCGTTACAGCCCCTGTTCTTC. Translated: CASRTGLALQPLFF.

This clonotype was seen a handful of times. CDR3 region: CSLASGGYEQYF. The CDR3 region has the DNA TGCAGCCTTGCCTCCGGGGGCTACGAGCAGTACTTC. The chain uses TRBV29-1 and TRBJ2-7, with D possibly being TRBD2 (6 bases). The germline V and J ends were trimmed by 8 bases and 3 bases, with 14 bases remaining between them. The CDR3 sequence is 12 residues long. CDR1 is SQVTM, CDR2 ANQGSEA, per germline.

The chain employs TRBV28 and TRBJ2-7; tentatively, D is TRBD1 (6 bases). V gave up 4 bases and J gave up 2 bases, with 15 bases separating them. The CDR3 sequence is 15 residues long. Germline lookup yields CDR1 MDHEN and CDR2 SYDVKM. The DNA for the CDR3 is TGTGCCAGCAGTTCTGCCGGGACATTGGCCTACGAGCAGTACTTC. This encodes CASSSAGTLAYEQYF.

A few counts support this clonotype. The CDR3 spells CASTPLASTDTQYF. CDR3 coding DNA: TGTGCCAGCACTCCACTAGCGTCCACAGATACGCAGTATTTT. V gene TRBV12-3 or TRBV12-4 combines with J gene TRBJ2-3; 7 bases fit TRBD2. There are 14 residues in the CDR3. V was clipped by 7 bases and J by 2 bases; unmatched bases: 6.

The V gene is TRBV20-1, the J gene TRBJ1-5; 8 bases fit TRBD1. The germline V gene has CDR1 DFQATT and CDR2 SNEGSKA (reference sequence). V was pared by 2 bases and J by 7 bases, with 1 base of the junction left unmatched. The CDR3 totals 12 residues. The CDR3 here is CSARRTGQPQHF. CDR3 sequence (DNA): TGCAGTGCTAGACGGACAGGGCAGCCCCAGCATTTT.

DNA for the CDR3: TGTGCCAGCAATATCCAGGCCGCCCCTAATGAAAAACTGTTTTTT. Its protein product is CASNIQAAPNEKLFF. This chain connects TRBV2 to TRBJ1-4; D uncertain. This CDR3 spans 15 amino acids. The V gene lost 7 bases and the J gene lost 3 bases, with 15 bases spanning the gap. Germline-derived CDR1 and CDR2 are SNHLY and FYNNEI. The entire variable domain, with the rest obtained from reference TRBV2 and TRBJ1-4, is as follows: EPEVTQTPSHQVTQMGQEVILRCVPISNHLYFYWYRQILGQKVEFLVSFYNNEISEKSEIFDDQFSVERPDGSNFTLKIRSTKLEDSAMYFCASNIQAAPNEKLFFGSGTQLSVL.

There are a few counts of this clonotype. The chain uses TRBV6-1 and TRBJ2-3; D gene uncertain. Trimming took off 6 bases at V and 2 bases at J, with 15 bases between the two ends. The CDR3 runs 15 residues. CDR1 and CDR2 (germline): MNHNS, SASEGT. The CDR3, as DNA: TGTGCCAGCAGAGGCGGCCGCCTCAACACAGATACGCAGTATTTT. It encodes CASRGGRLNTDTQYF.

V and J are TRBV28 and TRBJ2-3; a weak D match, TRBD2 (7 bases). The V end was cut by 2 bases, the J end by 5 bases, with 17 bases between. The length of the CDR3 is 16 residues. Germline V lookup: CDR1 MDHEN, CDR2 SYDVKM. The CDR3 region is CASSLAGRGPRDTQYF. The DNA of the CDR3 is TGTGCCAGCAGTTTAGCCGGGCGGGGGCCTCGAGATACGCAGTATTTT.